These 20 T cell receptor beta chains came from one sample sequenced in a study of blood T cells in healthy people across ages. Using a J-beta primer mix together with a sample-barcoded 5' primer, a second PCR was run for roughly 7 to 12 cycles. MiXCR, run by TCRdb on the 5' RACE reads, gives a single entry per CDR3 protein. The sample includes around 990,000 distinct CDR3 sequences, around two fifths seen only once; the top ten take under 15%. The specimen was blood. All receptors come from a man aged 18 to 35 in good health.

The chain recombines TRBV3-1 with TRBJ2-7, with D hard to call. The J call may be in error: the DNA end matches TRBJ2-5 better. Germline assignment: CDR1 LGHDT and CDR2 YNNKEL (reference sequence). CDR3 length: 13 amino acids. This CDR3 is CASSQWLGETQYF. For the CDR3, the DNA is TGTGCCAGCAGCCAATGGCTGGGAGAGACCCAGTACTTC.

This clonotype has a count of ten or more. This chain joins TRBV10-3 and TRBJ2-3; a possible D gene is TRBD1 (6 bases). The CDR3 sequence is 18 residues long. Per the germline V gene, CDR1 is ENHRY and CDR2 is SYGVKD. The germline V and J ends were trimmed by 10 bases and 0 bases, with 26 bases remaining between them. This CDR3 reads CATRTARSRLISTDTQYF. As DNA, the CDR3 is TGTGCCACCCGGACAGCCCGAAGTCGACTAATTAGCACAGATACGCAGTATTTT.

The chain joins TRBV20-1 to TRBJ2-1, with D uncertain. The V gene's germline CDR1 is DFQATT and CDR2 SNEGSKA (reference sequence). V lost 3 bases to trimming and J lost 6 bases, with 12 bases between them. The CDR3 loop spans 13 amino acids. Written as DNA, the CDR3 is TGCAGTGCTAGGGGCAGCAGGTCCAATGAGCAGTTCTTC. Its translation: CSARGSRSNEQFF.

The chain is built from TRBV6-5 and TRBJ1-6; D unclear. Between the trimmed V and J ends, which lost 0 bases and 1 base, there was a span of 7 bases. CDR1 and CDR2 (germline): MNHEY, SVGAGI. This CDR3 comprises 16 residues. The CDR3 coding sequence is TGTGCCAGCAGTTACTCCGGGGATTCCTATAATTCACCCCTCCACTTT. Protein sequence: CASSYSGDSYNSPLHF.

This clonotype showed up many times. The chain recombines TRBV7-9 with TRBJ2-4; possibly TRBD1 for D (5 bases). The length of the CDR3 is 15 residues. V lost 3 bases and J 0 bases, leaving 9 bases between the germline ends. Germline CDR1 and CDR2: SEHNR and FQNEAQ (reference sequence). CDR3 loop: CASSFDSLAKNIQYF. The CDR3 DNA sequence: TGTGCCAGCAGCTTCGACAGCTTAGCCAAAAACATTCAGTACTTC.

The V and J genes are TRBV20-1 and TRBJ2-5, with 7 bases that match TRBD1. J lost 3 bases, V lost 6 bases, and 7 bases had no gene match. The CDR3 sequence is 13 residues long. CDR1 DFQATT and CDR2 SNEGSKA come from the germline V gene (reference sequence). The CDR3 DNA is TGCAGTGCCTTAACAGGGGCGAAAGAGACCCAGTACTTC. Amino acid sequence: CSALTGAKETQYF.

The V gene is TRBV25-1, the J gene TRBJ1-4; perhaps TRBD1 as D (5 bases). Trimming took 1 base from V and 5 from J, leaving 11 bases between them. This CDR3 is built from 15 residues. Germline CDR1 and CDR2: MGHDK and SYGVNS. The CDR3 region has the DNA TGTGCCAGCAGTGAATCGGGCAGGGTGAATGAAAAACTGTTTTTT. Translated, it gives CASSESGRVNEKLFF.

J is TRBJ2-3 and V is TRBV2; tentative D call: TRBD2 (5 bases). Germline V gene sequence: CDR1 SNHLY, CDR2 FYNNEI. This CDR3 contains 15 residues. Trimming took off 3 bases at V and 0 bases at J, with 10 bases between the two ends. CDR3 DNA sequence: TGTGCCAGCAGTGATTGGCGGGCCAGCACAGATACGCAGTATTTT. It encodes CASSDWRASTDTQYF.

This clonotype occurred a few times. The rearrangement links TRBV4-1 to TRBJ2-1; no clear D. Germline lookup yields CDR1 MGHRA and CDR2 YSYEKL. Trimming took 1 base from V and 5 from J, leaving 9 bases between them. The CDR3 is 14 residues long. CDR3 sequence: CASSQAELDNEQFF. CDR3 sequence (DNA): TGCGCCAGCAGCCAAGCCGAACTTGACAATGAGCAGTTCTTC.

The DNA of the CDR3 is TGCGCCAGCAGCTTGGTAGTTGGAGGCGATGGCTACACCTTC. Amino acids: CASSLVVGGDGYTF. J is TRBJ1-2 and V is TRBV5-1; D gene uncertain. CDR1 is SGHRS, CDR2 YFSETQ, per germline. There are 14 residues in the CDR3. The ends were cut back, 0 bases at V and 6 bases at J, with 12 bases in the middle.

The V and J genes are TRBV3-1 and TRBJ2-2; tentatively, D is TRBD1 (6 bases). Trimming removed 0 bases at V and 4 bases at J, with 9 bases between. The CDR3 covers 15 residues. In germline, CDR1 is LGHDT, CDR2 YNNKEL (reference sequence). The CDR3 coding sequence is TGTGCCAGCAGCCAAGAGGACAGATTCACCGGGGAGCTGTTTTTT. Amino acid sequence: CASSQEDRFTGELFF.

As for this clonotype: A much larger clonotype is one base distant, so this may be a read error. This sequence joins TRBV6-6 and TRBJ1-2; D is possibly TRBD1 (5 bases). V lost 6 bases and J 8 bases, leaving 22 bases between the germline ends. The length of the CDR3 is 15 residues. Germline V gene sequence: CDR1 MNHNY, CDR2 SVGAGI (reference sequence). CDR3 in amino acids: CASSQPGSSGFGYTF. In DNA, the CDR3 is TGTGCCAGCAGCCAACCAGGGAGTTCGGGGTTCGGCTACACCTTC.

This clonotype has only one observation. The junction does not match germline at one end; this may be a read error. This chain connects TRBV5-1 to TRBJ2-3, with a weak D call TRBD2 (5 bases). The CDR3 contains 13 residues. Germline V gene sequence: CDR1 SGHRS, CDR2 YFSETQ. CDR3 residues: CASSLSGPDTQSF. Here the CDR3 DNA reads TGCGCCAGCAGCTTGAGCGGACCAGATACGCAGTCTTTT.

This clonotype was recorded many times. The CDR3 protein is CASMLAGGMYEQYF. CDR3 DNA sequence: TGTGCCAGCATGCTAGCGGGGGGGATGTACGAGCAGTACTTC. J is TRBJ2-7 and V is TRBV12-3 or TRBV12-4, with 12 bases lining up with TRBD2. This CDR3 has 14 residues. J lost 4 bases, V lost 7 bases, and 5 bases had no gene match.

The CDR3 protein is CSAPNVGEPEAFF. The DNA for the CDR3 is TGCAGTGCTCCGAATGTTGGTGAACCTGAAGCTTTCTTT. This sequence joins TRBV20-1 and TRBJ1-1; D is undetermined. The CDR3 extends over 13 amino acids. The ends were cut back, 5 bases at V and 6 bases at J, with 16 bases in the middle. Germline CDR1 is DFQATT and CDR2 is SNEGSKA (reference sequence).

This clonotype was observed a handful of times. This rearrangement joins TRBV7-2 to TRBJ1-4, with D tentatively TRBD1 (6 bases). Germline CDR1 is SGHTA and CDR2 is FQGNSA. The CDR3 length is 14 residues. V lost 5 bases, J lost 4 bases, and 11 bases lay in between. The CDR3 nucleotides are TGTGCCAGCAGCGTACAGGGACGTAATGAAAAACTGTTTTTT. Amino acids: CASSVQGRNEKLFF.

This clonotype has a handful of counts. The chain links TRBV12-3 or TRBV12-4 to TRBJ1-1; D uncertain. Trimming removed 1 base at V and 1 base at J, with 7 bases between. This CDR3 comprises 14 residues. CDR3 sequence (DNA): TGTGCCAGCAGTTTAGGGTCGGCGAACACTGAAGCTTTCTTT. Residues: CASSLGSANTEAFF.

This clonotype turned up a few times. The gene calls are TRBV7-9 and TRBJ1-2; 9 nucleotides agree with TRBD1. The CDR3 consists of 16 residues. In germline, CDR1 is SEHNR, CDR2 FQNEAQ (reference sequence). V was clipped by 3 bases and J by 2 bases; unmatched bases: 7. CDR3: CASSLRDRVGNYGYTF. The CDR3 bases are TGTGCCAGCAGCTTGCGGGACAGGGTCGGGAACTATGGCTACACCTTC.

This sequence joins TRBV4-3 and TRBJ2-2; 7 nucleotides match TRBD2. The CDR3 is made up of 14 amino acids. CDR1 is LGHNA and CDR2 is YSLEER in the germline V gene. V dropped 5 bases and J dropped 2; count of bases not matched to a gene: 2. CDR3 bases: TGCGCCAGCAGCAAGCGGGGTAACACCGGGGAGCTGTTTTTT. It yields the protein CASSKRGNTGELFF.

This clonotype was observed at least ten times. The chain links TRBV7-9 to TRBJ2-3, with 10 bases aligning to TRBD2. J was trimmed by 2 bases and V by 5 bases; bases with no gene match: 4. CDR3 length: 15 residues. Germline CDR1 SEHNR, CDR2 FQNEAQ (reference sequence). For the CDR3, the DNA is TGTGCCAGCAGCCCTAGCGGGGGCCTCACAGATACGCAGTATTTT. Protein sequence: CASSPSGGLTDTQYF.